This is a list of T cell receptor beta chains from one sample in a study of regulatory T cells in long-lasting Graves disease. TCRdb re-analysed the multiplex PCR reads in MiXCR, keeping a single row per CDR3 protein. This table holds about 310,000 distinct CDR3 sequences, roughly a fifth found once. Sequenced here: peripheral blood mononuclear cells (PBMCs), sampled when the disease was refractory, from a patient treated with antithyroid drugs. These receptors came from a female donor with Graves disease. CDR3s include the opening cysteine and the closing phenylalanine or tryptophan. D genes are given only for firm matches. Part of the rows lack a size; the others show once, few, many or a class for expanded clones.

cdr3_nt cdr3_aa j_call d_call v_call clone_size
TGTGCCAGCATCAATGGGGCAGGGGGGACTGAAGCTTTCTTT CASINGAGGTEAFF TRBJ1-1 TRBD1 TRBV6-1 -
TGTGCCAGCAGCTTGGACGGACAGGCAAACTATGGCTACACCTTC CASSLDGQANYGYTF TRBJ1-2 TRBD1 TRBV5-5 many
TGCAGCGTTGAAGTCCTGCAGCGGGGCGAGCAGTACTTC CSVEVLQRGEQYF TRBJ2-7 TRBD2 TRBV29-1 -
TGTGCCAGCGGGACAGGCGATAACTATGGCTACACCTTC CASGTGDNYGYTF TRBJ1-2 TRBD1 TRBV27 many
TGTGCCAGCAGTTTTAATGCGGAGAACACCGGGGAGCTGTTTTTT CASSFNAENTGELFF TRBJ2-2 - TRBV28 few
TGTGCCAGCAGCATTGAAGACAGGGCAAACACTGAAGCTTTCTTT CASSIEDRANTEAFF TRBJ1-1 TRBD1 TRBV7-9 -
TGTGCCAGCAGCCAAGATATGGGGCCCCAAGAGACCCAGTACTTC CASSQDMGPQETQYF TRBJ2-5 - TRBV3-1 many
TGTGCCAGCAGTTTCCTGGGACAGGACCCCTTTCATGGCTACACCTTC CASSFLGQDPFHGYTF TRBJ1-2 TRBD1 TRBV28 many
TGTGCCAGCAGCTTACGCTCGGGACTAGCCACAGAGACCCAGTACTTC CASSLRSGLATETQYF TRBJ2-5 TRBD2 TRBV7-2 many
TGTGCCAGCAGTTCACAGGGTTCGGGTGAAAAACTGTTTTTT CASSSQGSGEKLFF TRBJ1-4 - TRBV12-3/TRBV12-4 many
TGTGCCAGCAGTATTGGCGTATCCGAAGCTTTCTTT CASSIGVSEAFF TRBJ1-1 - TRBV13 few
TGCAGTGCTAGAGATCCGGGTAGCGGAACCTACGAGCAGTACTTC CSARDPGSGTYEQYF TRBJ2-7 - TRBV20-1 few
TGTGCCATCAGTCGTTCGCGGGAAGAGACCCAGTACTTC CAISRSREETQYF TRBJ2-5 - TRBV10-3 few
TGCAGTGCTGGGGGACTAGCGGATGAGCAGTTCTTC CSAGGLADEQFF TRBJ2-1 TRBD2 TRBV20-1 -
TGTGCCACCAGCAGAGGGGCCGGGGCTTGGAACACTGAAGCTTTCTTT CATSRGAGAWNTEAFF TRBJ1-1 - TRBV15 many
TGTGCCAGCAGCTTTATCGGCGGGGAAGCTCTCTTT CASSFIGGEALF TRBJ1-1 - TRBV7-2 -
TGTGCCAGCAGCCCAAAGGGAGGGGAGGGCACCGGGGAGCTGTTTTTT CASSPKGGEGTGELFF TRBJ2-2 TRBD2 TRBV7-2 -
TGTGCCAGCAGCTTGGGTGTAGGGACAGGGGATACTGAAGCTTTCTTT CASSLGVGTGDTEAFF TRBJ1-1 TRBD1 TRBV5-6 few
TGTGCCAGCAGTTCTGGGGTTGGATGGCCTGAAGCTTTCTTT CASSSGVGWPEAFF TRBJ1-1 - TRBV28 -
TGCAGTGCTCTTAGACAGGGACGCCAGCCCCAGCATTTT CSALRQGRQPQHF TRBJ1-5 TRBD1 TRBV20-1 many
TGTGCCACCAGTGATTCCAGCGACAATGAGCAGTTCTTC CATSDSSDNEQFF TRBJ2-1 - TRBV24-1 -
TGTGCCAGCAGCCAAGTCATCCATGAGCAGTTCTTC CASSQVIHEQFF TRBJ2-1 - TRBV3-1 many
TGTGCCAGCAGCTCGTTTGGCGGGTCGGTGGCCGAGCAGTACTTC CASSSFGGSVAEQYF TRBJ2-7 - TRBV5-6 -
TGTGCCAGCAGTTCACCGGGACTAGCGGCCCGCGGGGAGCTGTTTTTT CASSSPGLAARGELFF TRBJ2-2 TRBD2 TRBV7-2 many
TGTGCCAGCAACCTTGCAGGGGGGGCTGCCTACGAGCAGTACTTC CASNLAGGAAYEQYF TRBJ2-7 - TRBV12-3/TRBV12-4 -